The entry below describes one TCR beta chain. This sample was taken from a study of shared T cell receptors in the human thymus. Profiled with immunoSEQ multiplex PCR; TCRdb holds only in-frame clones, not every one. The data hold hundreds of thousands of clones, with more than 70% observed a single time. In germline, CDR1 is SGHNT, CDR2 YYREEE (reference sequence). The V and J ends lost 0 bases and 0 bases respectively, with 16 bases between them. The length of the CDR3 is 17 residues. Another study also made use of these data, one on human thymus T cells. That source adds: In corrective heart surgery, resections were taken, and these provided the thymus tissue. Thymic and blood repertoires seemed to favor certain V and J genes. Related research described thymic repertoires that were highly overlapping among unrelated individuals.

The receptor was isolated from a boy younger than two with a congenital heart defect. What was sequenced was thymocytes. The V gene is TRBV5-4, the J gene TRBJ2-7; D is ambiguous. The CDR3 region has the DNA TGTGCCAGCAGCTTGGCTCTAGAGCCCCCAAGCTCCTACGAGCAGTACTTC. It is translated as CASSLALEPPSSYEQYF.